These 25 T cell receptor beta chains were all obtained from the same sample, sequenced in a study of shared clonotypes between healthy human individuals (dated by TCRdb to the early 2020s). Libraries were constructed by the immunoSEQ multiplex PCR assay. TCRdb obtained this table from immuneACCESS and retained in-frame rearrangements with V and J assigned. These tables miss some clones; where compared with another copy, unresolved V genes account for less than half of the shortfall, and the remainder is unexplained. Within this sample are about 2.1 million clones, with 80% to 95% of them counted one time only. Less than 2% of the sample is in the top ten clones. For the CD8 naive samples, CD45RO-negative cells were positively selected for CCR7, yielding a CD45RA+CCR7+ population from which TemRA cells were excluded. The sequencing input was naive CD8+ T cells from PBMCs. Taken with the paper, the label for cell subset or site translates to: CD45RA+CCR7+. These TCRs come from a man between 18 and 35 years old in good health. Some clones in this sample may be carry-over from other donors' samples.

This clone occurred a few times. The chain couples TRBV5-1 to TRBJ2-3, with 7 bases that match TRBD1. This CDR3 is 14 amino acids long. CDR1 and CDR2 (germline): SGHRS, YFSETQ. The V segment lost 4 bases and the J segment 0 bases; nucleotides outside the gene matches: 2. The CDR3 nucleotides are TGCGCCAGCAGCCAGGACAGGAGCACAGATACGCAGTATTTT. Translated: CASSQDRSTDTQYF.

The chain links TRBV27 to TRBJ2-7; D is uncertain. Germline CDR1 MNHEY, CDR2 SMNVEV (reference sequence). Trimming took 5 bases from V and 4 from J, leaving 18 bases between them. This CDR3 region has 15 residues. CDR3 sequence: CASSTSAGSTYEQYF. Written as DNA, the CDR3 is TGTGCCAGCAGTACCTCCGCCGGAAGTACGTACGAGCAGTACTTC.

In regard to this clone: The identical CDR3 is also encoded by other nucleotide sequences in the sample. The chain couples TRBV7-9 to TRBJ2-7, with D maybe TRBD1 (5 bases). Germline V gene lookup returns CDR1 SEHNR and CDR2 FQNEAQ (reference sequence). The CDR3 is 14 residues long. Trimming pared 4 bases from V and 3 bases from J, leaving 13 bases between. The CDR3 spells CASSSSDRDYEQYF. CDR3 bases: TGTGCCAGCAGCTCTTCAGACAGAGACTACGAGCAGTACTTC.

This rearrangement joins TRBV2 to TRBJ2-5, with D uncertain. The CDR3 has 15 residues. Trimming shortened V by 6 bases and J by 2 bases, and 16 bases separated the two germline ends. Germline V gene lookup returns CDR1 SNHLY and CDR2 FYNNEI. CDR3 protein: CASSRASIVQETQYF. DNA of the CDR3: TGTGCCAGCAGCCGAGCTAGTATAGTACAAGAGACCCAGTACTTC.

This chain joins TRBV9 and TRBJ2-5; D possibly corresponds to TRBD2 (7 bases). CDR1 is SGDLS and CDR2 is YYNGEE in the germline V gene. Trimming pared 3 bases from V and 0 bases from J, leaving 9 bases between. This CDR3 is 14 amino acids long. The CDR3 DNA reads TGTGCCAGCAGCGAGGGGGGGTACCAAGAGACCCAGTACTTC. It codes for CASSEGGYQETQYF. Filled out from reference TRBV9 and TRBJ2-5, the complete variable domain reads DSGVTQTPKHLITATGQRVTLRCSPRSGDLSVYWYQQSLDQGLQFLIQYYNGEERAKGNILERFSAQQFPDLHSELNLSSLELGDSALYFCASSEGGYQETQYFGPGTRLLVL.

As to this clone: The likely explanation is a read error, given a far larger clone one base away. The sample carries other DNA sequences with the same CDR3. This rearrangement joins TRBV9 to TRBJ1-1; possibly TRBD1 for D (6 bases). Between the trimmed V and J ends, which lost 0 bases and 3 bases, there was a span of 6 bases. This CDR3 contains 13 residues. Germline loops: CDR1 SGDLS, CDR2 YYNGEE. The CDR3 coding sequence is TGTGCCAGCAGCGTAGGGGGGCACACTGAAGCTTTCTTT. Encoded protein: CASSVGGHTEAFF.

The chain couples TRBV27 to TRBJ2-7; tentative D call: TRBD2 (6 bases). The V gene's germline CDR1 is MNHEY and CDR2 SMNVEV (reference sequence). The CDR3 consists of 13 residues. Trimming removed 2 bases from V and 6 bases from J, with 11 bases in between. The CDR3 reads CASSLPLGGEQYF. In nucleotides, the CDR3 is TGTGCCAGCAGTTTACCTCTCGGGGGCGAGCAGTACTTC.

This clone has just one count. The chain joins TRBV5-3 to TRBJ2-3; 8 nucleotides line up with TRBD1. TRBV5-3 is an ORF, with its function uncertain. V trimming: 6 bases; J trimming: 0 bases; junction bases outside the gene matches: 6. The CDR3 is 15 residues long. CDR3 sequence: CARNTQGASTDTQYF. The CDR3 nucleotides are TGTGCCAGAAATACCCAGGGGGCTAGCACAGATACGCAGTATTTT.

This sequence joins TRBV15 and TRBJ1-4, with TRBD1 as a possible D gene (5 bases). The V end was cut by 3 bases, the J end by 8 bases, with 16 bases between. CDR3 length: 15 amino acids. Looked up from germline, CDR1 is LNHNV and CDR2 is YYDKDF (reference sequence). Here the CDR3 reads CATSRGGGEAEKLFF. The CDR3 DNA is TGTGCCACCAGCAGGGGAGGAGGGGAAGCCGAAAAACTGTTTTTT.

The gene calls are TRBV6-5 and TRBJ2-3; D uncertain. Per germline, CDR1 MNHEY and CDR2 SVGAGI. The CDR3 sequence is 15 residues long. The V and J ends lost 6 bases and 6 bases respectively, with 19 bases between them. In DNA, the CDR3 is TGTGCCAGCAGCCCCCTCAACACAGTGTCGGATACGCAGTATTTT. Translation gives CASSPLNTVSDTQYF.

This clone was recorded a few times. This chain joins TRBV9 and TRBJ1-5; D remains unclear. This CDR3 comprises 15 residues. Germline CDR1 and CDR2: SGDLS and YYNGEE. Trimming shortened V by 3 bases and J by 1 base, and 11 bases separated the two germline ends. The CDR3 DNA is TGTGCCAGCAGCGAGGAGGGTAAAAGCAATCAGCCCCAGCATTTT. The encoded protein is CASSEEGKSNQPQHF.

The J gene is TRBJ2-1, the V gene TRBV7-6; the D gene is possibly TRBD2 (5 bases). V lost 6 bases, J lost 12 bases, and 15 bases lay in between. Germline V gene sequence: CDR1 SGHVS, CDR2 FNYEAQ. The CDR3 has 12 amino acids. For the CDR3, the DNA is TGTGCCAGCAGGGGCCATTCGGCGGGGCAGTTCTTC. Protein product: CASRGHSAGQFF. Complete variable domain (other parts from reference TRBV7-6 and TRBJ2-1): GAGVSQSPRYKVTKRGQDVALRCDPISGHVSLYWYRQALGQGPEFLTYFNYEAQQDKSGLPNDRFSAERPEGSISTLTIQRTEQRDSAMYRCASRGHSAGQFFGPGTRLTVL.

The rearrangement uses TRBV13 and TRBJ2-7, with no clear D. In germline, CDR1 is PRHDT, CDR2 FYEKMQ (reference sequence). The CDR3 runs to 13 residues. V gave up 5 bases and J gave up 7 bases, with 15 bases separating them. The CDR3 DNA reads as TGTGCCAGCAGCACCAGTCCCGTGGGGGAGCAGTACTTC. Translated: CASSTSPVGEQYF.

The V call is TRBV27, the J call TRBJ2-1, with D unresolved. Germline V gene data show CDR1 as MNHEY and CDR2 as SMNVEV (reference sequence). V was pared by 4 bases and J by 9 bases, with 10 bases between. This CDR3 contains 12 residues. The CDR3 is CASSSSYSEQFF. The CDR3 DNA reads as TGTGCCAGCAGTTCCTCCTATTCTGAGCAGTTCTTC.

The V and J genes are TRBV7-8 and TRBJ2-5, with 9 nucleotides matching TRBD1. This CDR3 is 17 amino acids long. The V gene end was trimmed by 1 base and the J gene end by 2 bases; junction bases not matched to a gene: 8. Germline V CDR1 and CDR2: SGHVS, FQNEAQ. CDR3 bases: TGTGCCAGCAGCTTAGGCCGGACAGGGGCCCTACAAGAGACCCAGTACTTC. It yields the protein CASSLGRTGALQETQYF.

This sequence joins TRBV5-6 and TRBJ2-5; possibly TRBD2 for D (6 bases). The CDR3 contains 14 residues. Germline CDR1 SGHDT, CDR2 YYEEEE. V lost 4 bases, J lost 1 base, and 11 bases lay in between. DNA for the CDR3: TGTGCCAGCAGCGTCGGGGGAGCCCAAGAGACCCAGTACTTC. It specifies CASSVGGAQETQYF.

The rearrangement joins TRBV29-1 to TRBJ2-1, with 7 positions matching TRBD1. The length of the CDR3 is 13 residues. The junction had 7 bases not matched to a gene; V was cut back by 4 bases and J by 7 bases. Germline loops: CDR1 SQVTM, CDR2 ANQGSEA. This chain's CDR3 is CSVGQGLVNEQFF. The CDR3 region has the DNA TGCAGCGTTGGACAGGGTTTGGTAAATGAGCAGTTCTTC.

The chain links TRBV7-3 to TRBJ2-2; 8 nucleotides match TRBD2. In germline, CDR1 is SGHTA, CDR2 FQGTGA. V lost 2 bases to trimming and J lost 4 bases; unmatched junction nucleotides: 9. The CDR3 has 17 residues. The CDR3 spells CASSLSREGLGTGELFF. The DNA of the CDR3 is TGTGCCAGCAGCTTATCCCGGGAGGGCCTCGGCACCGGGGAGCTGTTTTTT. The whole variable domain, remainder taken from reference TRBV7-3 and TRBJ2-2, is GAGVSQTPSNKVTEKGKYVELRCDPISGHTALYWYRQSLGQGPEFLIYFQGTGAADDSGLPNDRFFAVRPEGSVSTLKIQRTERGDSAVYLCASSLSREGLGTGELFFGEGSRLTVL.

This clone has just one count. This chain connects TRBV30 to TRBJ2-1, with D possibly TRBD1 on 6 matching bases. CDR1 and CDR2 from the germline V gene are GTSNPN and SVGIG (reference sequence). The CDR3 consists of 12 residues. Trimming shortened V by 5 bases and J by 10 bases, and 15 bases separated the two germline ends. CDR3 DNA sequence: TGTGCCTGGGCCGGGCTCAGGGGAGAGCAGTTCTTC. Amino acids: CAWAGLRGEQFF.

The chain joins TRBV28 to TRBJ2-1; TRBD1 agrees at 7 bases. Germline V gene lookup returns CDR1 MDHEN and CDR2 SYDVKM. This CDR3 region has 14 residues. With V trimmed by 8 bases and J by 2 bases, 6 bases remained unmatched. The CDR3 sequence is CASALQGAYNEQFF. As DNA, the CDR3 is TGTGCCAGCGCACTCCAGGGGGCCTACAATGAGCAGTTCTTC.

The chain carries TRBV2 and TRBJ1-2, with a weak D call TRBD1 (5 bases). Germline V gene data show CDR1 as SNHLY and CDR2 as FYNNEI. This CDR3 region has 13 residues. With 8 bases removed from V and 8 bases from J, the gap between germline ends came to 18 bases. The CDR3, as DNA: TGTGCCAGCCCTTATTACGCAGGGCGCGGCTACACCTTC. Translated: CASPYYAGRGYTF.

This clone appeared once. The chain is built from TRBV21-1 and TRBJ2-7. TRBV21-1 is a pseudogene. This CDR3 has 12 residues. The DNA of the CDR3 is TGTGCCTACAGCAAGGGGGGCAGGGAGCAGTACTTC. As protein: CAYSKGGREQYF.

The chain carries TRBV10-3 and TRBJ2-1; D is ambiguous. The germline V gene has CDR1 ENHRY and CDR2 SYGVKD. V lost 4 bases, J lost 6 bases, and 13 bases lay in between. This CDR3 comprises 14 residues. This CDR3 reads CAISAIARTNEQFF. Written as DNA, the CDR3 is TGTGCCATCAGTGCGATAGCACGAACCAATGAGCAGTTCTTC.

On this clone: The identical CDR3 is also encoded by other nucleotide sequences in the sample. The chain carries TRBV19 and TRBJ2-7; the D is unclear. Trimming took 5 bases from V and 2 from J, leaving 7 bases between them. CDR1 is LNHDA, CDR2 SQIVND, per germline (reference sequence). The CDR3 covers 12 residues. CDR3 residues: CASSVSPYEQYF. The CDR3 DNA reads TGTGCCAGTAGTGTGTCCCCCTACGAGCAGTACTTC.

J is TRBJ2-3 and V is TRBV27; tentative D call: TRBD2 (7 bases). The germline CDR1 and CDR2 sequences are MNHEY and SMNVEV (reference sequence). This CDR3 has 15 residues. Trimming pared 8 bases from V and 2 bases from J, leaving 17 bases between. DNA for the CDR3: TGTGCCAGCGGGGGGCTACGGGACTACACAGATACGCAGTATTTT. It translates to CASGGLRDYTDTQYF.